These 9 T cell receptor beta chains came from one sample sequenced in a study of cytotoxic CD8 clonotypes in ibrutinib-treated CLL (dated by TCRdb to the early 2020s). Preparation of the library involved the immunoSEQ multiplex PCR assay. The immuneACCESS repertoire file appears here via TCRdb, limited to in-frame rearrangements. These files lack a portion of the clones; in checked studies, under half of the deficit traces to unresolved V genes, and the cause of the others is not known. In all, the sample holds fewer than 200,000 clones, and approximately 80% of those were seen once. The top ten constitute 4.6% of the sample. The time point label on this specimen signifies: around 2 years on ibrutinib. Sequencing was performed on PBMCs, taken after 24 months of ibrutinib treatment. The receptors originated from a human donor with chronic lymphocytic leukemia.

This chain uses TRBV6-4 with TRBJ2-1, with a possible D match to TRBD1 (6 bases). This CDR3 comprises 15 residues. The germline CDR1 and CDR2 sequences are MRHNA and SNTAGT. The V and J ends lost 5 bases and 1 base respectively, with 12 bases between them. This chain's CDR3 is CASSSGVGSYNEQFF. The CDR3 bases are TGTGCCAGCAGTTCAGGGGTAGGTTCCTACAATGAGCAGTTCTTC.

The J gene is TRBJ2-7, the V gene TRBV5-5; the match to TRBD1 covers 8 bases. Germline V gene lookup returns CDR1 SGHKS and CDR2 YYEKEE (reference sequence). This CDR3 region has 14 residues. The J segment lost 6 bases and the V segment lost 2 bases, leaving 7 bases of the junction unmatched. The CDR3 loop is CASSFQDRVFEQYF. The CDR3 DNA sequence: TGTGCCAGCAGCTTCCAGGACAGGGTATTCGAGCAGTACTTC.

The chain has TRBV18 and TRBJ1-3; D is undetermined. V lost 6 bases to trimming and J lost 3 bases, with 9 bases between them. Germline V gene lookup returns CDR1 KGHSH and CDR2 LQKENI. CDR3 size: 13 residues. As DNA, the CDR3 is TGTGCCAGCTCCGCCGGCGTTGGAAACACCATATATTTT. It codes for CASSAGVGNTIYF.

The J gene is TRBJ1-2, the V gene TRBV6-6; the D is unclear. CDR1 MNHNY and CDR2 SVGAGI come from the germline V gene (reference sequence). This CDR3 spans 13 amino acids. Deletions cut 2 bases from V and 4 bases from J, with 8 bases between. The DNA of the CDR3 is TGTGCCAGCAGTTACGGCAGCTTCTATGGCTACACCTTC. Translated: CASSYGSFYGYTF.

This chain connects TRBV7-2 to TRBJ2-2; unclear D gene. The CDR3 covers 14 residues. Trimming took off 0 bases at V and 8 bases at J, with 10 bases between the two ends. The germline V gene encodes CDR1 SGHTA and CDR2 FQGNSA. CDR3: CASSLAMAGGELFF. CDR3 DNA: TGTGCCAGCAGCTTAGCGATGGCAGGTGGGGAGCTGTTTTTT.

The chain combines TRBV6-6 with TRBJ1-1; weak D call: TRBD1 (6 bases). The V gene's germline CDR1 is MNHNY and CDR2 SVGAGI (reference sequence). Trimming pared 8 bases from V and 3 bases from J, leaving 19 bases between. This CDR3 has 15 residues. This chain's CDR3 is CASQLGGGFHTEAFF. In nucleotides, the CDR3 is TGTGCCAGCCAACTTGGGGGGGGCTTCCACACTGAAGCTTTCTTT.

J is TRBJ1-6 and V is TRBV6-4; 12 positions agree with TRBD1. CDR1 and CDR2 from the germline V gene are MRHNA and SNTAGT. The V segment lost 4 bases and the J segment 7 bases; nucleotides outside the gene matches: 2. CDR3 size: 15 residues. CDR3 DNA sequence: TGTGCCAGCAGTGCGGGACAGGGGGCGAATTCACCCCTCCACTTT. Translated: CASSAGQGANSPLHF.

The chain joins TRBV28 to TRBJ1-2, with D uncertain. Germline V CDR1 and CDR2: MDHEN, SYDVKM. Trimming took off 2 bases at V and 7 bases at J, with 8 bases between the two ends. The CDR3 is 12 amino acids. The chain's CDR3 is CASSLTVGGYTF. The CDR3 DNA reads TGTGCCAGCAGTTTAACCGTCGGTGGCTACACCTTC.

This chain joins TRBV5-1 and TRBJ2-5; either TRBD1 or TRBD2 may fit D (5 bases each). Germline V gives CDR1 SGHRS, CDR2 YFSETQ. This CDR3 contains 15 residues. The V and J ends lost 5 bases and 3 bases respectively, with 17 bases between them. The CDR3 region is CASRSGTLLKETQYF. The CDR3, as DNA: TGCGCCAGCAGATCCGGGACGCTACTGAAAGAGACCCAGTACTTC.